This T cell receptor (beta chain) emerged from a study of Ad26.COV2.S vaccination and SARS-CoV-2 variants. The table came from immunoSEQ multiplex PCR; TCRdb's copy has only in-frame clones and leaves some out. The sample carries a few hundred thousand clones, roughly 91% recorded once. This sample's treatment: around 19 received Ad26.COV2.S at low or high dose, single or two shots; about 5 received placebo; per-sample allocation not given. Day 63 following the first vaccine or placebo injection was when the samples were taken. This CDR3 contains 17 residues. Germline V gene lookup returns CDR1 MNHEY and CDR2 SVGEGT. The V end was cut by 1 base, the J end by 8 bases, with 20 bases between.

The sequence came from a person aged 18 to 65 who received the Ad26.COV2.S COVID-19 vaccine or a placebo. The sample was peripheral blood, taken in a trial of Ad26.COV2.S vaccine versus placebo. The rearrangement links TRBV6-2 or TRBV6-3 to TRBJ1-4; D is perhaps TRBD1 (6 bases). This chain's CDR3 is CASSYYRRRGTPEKLFF. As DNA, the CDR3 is TGTGCCAGCAGTTACTACAGGAGGCGGGGGACACCCGAAAAACTGTTTTTT.